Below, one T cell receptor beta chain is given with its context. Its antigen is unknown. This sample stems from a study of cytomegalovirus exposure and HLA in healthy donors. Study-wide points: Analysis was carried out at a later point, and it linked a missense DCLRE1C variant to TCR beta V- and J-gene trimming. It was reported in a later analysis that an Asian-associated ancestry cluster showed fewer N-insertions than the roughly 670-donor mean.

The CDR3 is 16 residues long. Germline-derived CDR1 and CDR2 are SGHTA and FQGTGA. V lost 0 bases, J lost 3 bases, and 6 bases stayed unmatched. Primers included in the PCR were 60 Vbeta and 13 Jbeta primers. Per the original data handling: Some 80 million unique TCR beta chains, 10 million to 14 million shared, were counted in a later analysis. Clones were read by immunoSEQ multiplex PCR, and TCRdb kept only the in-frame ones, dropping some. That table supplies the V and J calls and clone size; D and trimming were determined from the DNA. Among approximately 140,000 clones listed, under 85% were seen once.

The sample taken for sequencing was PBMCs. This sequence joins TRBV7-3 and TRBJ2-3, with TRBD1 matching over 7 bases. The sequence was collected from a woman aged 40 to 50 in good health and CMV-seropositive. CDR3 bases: TGTGCCAGCAGCTTAACAGAGCGACAGGGAACAGATACGCAGTATTTT. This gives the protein CASSLTERQGTDTQYF.